This T cell receptor beta chain was found in a study of cytomegalovirus exposure and HLA in healthy donors. PCR used 60 Vbeta primers and 13 Jbeta primers. The method was immunoSEQ multiplex PCR; TCRdb's version includes in-frame clones alone and lacks a portion of them. This table has 85,000 to 90,000 clones, approximately 65% appearing once. CDR3 size: 15 residues. The germline CDR1 and CDR2 sequences are LNHDA and SQIVND (reference sequence). V lost 1 base and J lost 8, with 12 bases in between. Input material: PBMCs. This sequence originates from a man aged 30 to 45 in good health and CMV-seronegative. The chain employs TRBV19 and TRBJ1-6; a weak D match, TRBD1 (5 bases). Here the CDR3 reads CASSIGQGIDSPLHF. The DNA for the CDR3 is TGTGCCAGTAGTATAGGTCAGGGTATAGATTCACCCCTCCACTTT.